The clone carrying this TCR beta chain was seen once. Antigen specificity is unknown. These data originate in a study of cytomegalovirus exposure and HLA in healthy donors. Points from the study as a whole: A later analysis reportedly found that, within productive TCRs, an Asian-associated ancestry cluster had fewer N-insertions than the mean observed across the approximately 700 donors. A later analysis linked a missense DCLRE1C variant to TCR beta V- and J-gene trimming.

The PCR contained 60 Vbeta and 13 Jbeta primers. Sequencing used immunoSEQ multiplex PCR; TCRdb keeps in-frame clones, though not all of them. The sample lists 130,000 to 150,000 clones, 70% to 80% occurring once. The receptor comes from a woman aged 18-29 years in good health and CMV-seropositive. The sequenced material came from PBMCs.

CDR3 nucleotides: TGTGCCAGCAGGGGGATCTACGGGGGCACTGAAGCTTTCTTT. As protein: CASRGIYGGTEAFF. The rearrangement uses TRBV6-5 and TRBJ1-1; possible D gene TRBD1, 5 bases. This CDR3 is 14 amino acids long. The V gene lost 6 bases and the J gene lost 4 bases, with 15 bases spanning the gap. CDR1 and CDR2 from the germline V gene are MNHEY and SVGAGI.